This T cell receptor beta chain was observed in a study of post-analysis software for immune sequencing data. Study as a whole: Clinical courses comprised relapsing-remitting, secondary progressive and progressive-relapsing multiple sclerosis.

Built from TCR beta cDNA, the libraries had unique molecular identifiers in them. Each sample of about 0.95 to 11 million input T cells yielded around 500,000 cDNA molecules, so each molecule approximated one T cell. TCRdb ran MiXCR on the PCR reads and lists one entry per CDR3 protein. The sample has hundreds of thousands of distinct CDR3 sequences; around 60% are singletons. Trimming took 8 bases from V and 10 from J, leaving 22 bases between them. The CDR3 is 14 amino acids. Whole-study results and caveats: Normalized Chao1 diversity was significantly reduced in patients versus controls. TRBV segments more frequent in patients than in controls numbered several and included TRBV5-6, TRBV5-1 and TRBV20-1.

As concerns this clonotype: The antigen is undetermined.

The source material was blood. This receptor was identified in a girl aged 2-9 years with multiple sclerosis. This chain connects TRBV12-3 or TRBV12-4 to TRBJ2-3; the D gene is possibly TRBD2 (6 bases). The CDR3 DNA sequence: TGTGCCAGCTCCCCCCTCGCGGGGATCGATGCGCAGTATTTT. Residues: CASSPLAGIDAQYF.